The 28 T cell receptor beta chains in this list originate from one sample, sequenced in a study of cytomegalovirus exposure and HLA in healthy donors. PCR involved 60 Vbeta and 13 Jbeta primers. Assay: immunoSEQ multiplex PCR; the TCRdb copy retains only in-frame clones and omits some. The sample includes more than 75,000 clones. The specimen was PBMCs. The receptor source for this set is a man between 50 and 59 years old in good health and CMV-seropositive.

J is TRBJ2-7 and V is TRBV5-4, with TRBD1 identical over 10 bases. This CDR3 region has 18 residues. Germline CDR1 reads SGHNT; CDR2 reads YYREEE (reference sequence). Trimming took 2 bases from V and 3 from J; bases not matched to a gene: 14. The CDR3 sequence is CASSFRDRGGIGYYEQYF. CDR3 DNA sequence: TGTGCCAGCAGCTTCCGGGACAGGGGTGGAATAGGTTACTACGAGCAGTACTTC.

This chain connects TRBV5-1 to TRBJ2-7; 14 nucleotides align to TRBD2. Germline loops: CDR1 SGHRS, CDR2 YFSETQ. With V trimmed by 4 bases and J by 6 bases, 6 bases remained unmatched. The CDR3 covers 15 residues. The CDR3: CASSQGLAGVGEQYV. In DNA, the CDR3 is TGCGCCAGCAGCCAGGGACTAGCGGGAGTTGGCGAGCAGTACGTC.

V usage is TRBV28 and J usage is TRBJ2-7, with no clear D. Trimming took off 2 bases at V and 5 bases at J, with 10 bases between the two ends. The germline CDR1 and CDR2 sequences are MDHEN and SYDVKM. This CDR3 spans 13 amino acids. Here the CDR3 reads CASSLRQAHEQYV. CDR3 coding DNA: TGTGCCAGCAGTTTACGTCAGGCCCACGAGCAGTACGTC.

The chain is built from TRBV5-1 and TRBJ2-2; 9 nucleotides match TRBD2. CDR1 SGHRS and CDR2 YFSETQ come from the germline V gene. The CDR3 is 16 amino acids. Unmatched junction bases numbered 7, after V lost 4 bases and J lost 3 bases. CDR3 protein: CASSRGTSWDTGELFF. The CDR3 bases are TGCGCCAGCAGCCGGGGGACTAGCTGGGACACCGGGGAGCTGTTTTTT. The whole variable domain, remainder taken from reference TRBV5-1 and TRBJ2-2, is KAGVTQTPRYLIKTRGQQVTLSCSPISGHRSVSWYQQTPGQGLQFLFEYFSETQRNKGNFPGRFSGRQFSNSRSEMNVSTLELGDSALYLCASSRGTSWDTGELFFGEGSRLTVL.

The chain employs TRBV4-2 and TRBJ1-5; possible D gene TRBD1, 6 bases. The CDR3 has 13 residues. Trimming took off 4 bases at V and 7 bases at J, with 11 bases between the two ends. Germline values: CDR1 LGHNA, CDR2 YNFKEQ. Written as DNA, the CDR3 is TGTGCCAGCAGCCTCGACAGGACCCAGCCCCAGCATTTT. Translated, it gives CASSLDRTQPQHF.

The chain has TRBV4-2 and TRBJ1-2; 7 nucleotides agree with TRBD1. CDR1 is LGHNA and CDR2 is YNFKEQ in the germline V gene. J was trimmed by 5 bases and V by 4 bases; bases with no gene match: 10. This CDR3 has 15 amino acids. CDR3 sequence reads: CASSRGATGRYGYTF. CDR3 in DNA: TGTGCCAGCAGCCGGGGCGCGACAGGGCGGTATGGCTACACCTTC.

J is TRBJ1-2 and V is TRBV28; TRBD1 agrees at 9 bases. CDR1 and CDR2 from the germline V gene are MDHEN and SYDVKM. Unmatched junction bases numbered 6, after V lost 7 bases and J lost 0 bases. The CDR3 runs 15 residues. In DNA form, the CDR3 reads TGTGCCAGCACTCGGGACAGGGCGACTAACTATGGCTACACCTTC. Amino acid sequence: CASTRDRATNYGYTF.

V gene TRBV29-1 combines with J gene TRBJ2-1; the match to TRBD1 covers 7 bases. The V segment lost 1 base and the J segment 4 bases; nucleotides outside the gene matches: 10. Germline CDR1 and CDR2: SQVTM and ANQGSEA. The CDR3 is made up of 16 amino acids. CDR3 region: CSVEGVKGQPYNEQFF. CDR3 nucleotide sequence: TGCAGCGTTGAAGGGGTGAAGGGACAGCCTTACAATGAGCAGTTCTTC.

The chain is built from TRBV7-2 and TRBJ1-2; D may be TRBD1 (5 bases). The germline V and J ends were trimmed by 3 bases and 7 bases, with 12 bases remaining between them. Germline V gene sequence: CDR1 SGHTA, CDR2 FQGNSA. This CDR3 has 13 amino acids. Written as DNA, the CDR3 is TGTGCCAGCAGCTTTTCGGGGGTCTCTGGCTACACCTTC. Encoded protein: CASSFSGVSGYTF.

V usage is TRBV30 and J usage is TRBJ2-3; a possible D gene is TRBD2 (6 bases). Per germline, CDR1 GTSNPN and CDR2 SVGIG (reference sequence). Trimming shortened V by 3 bases and J by 5 bases, and 15 bases separated the two germline ends. The CDR3 has 14 residues. The CDR3 DNA reads TGTGCCTGGAGATCGGGGGAGTCGGGAGATACGCAGTATTTT. This translates into CAWRSGESGDTQYF.

The chain joins TRBV19 to TRBJ2-7; possible D gene TRBD2, 5 bases. The CDR3 extends over 14 amino acids. CDR1 and CDR2 (germline): LNHDA, SQIVND (reference sequence). V was cut by 1 base and J by 1 base, with 8 bases left in between. CDR3 protein: CASSIGGGSYEQYF. The CDR3 nucleotides read TGTGCCAGTAGTATAGGTGGAGGTTCCTACGAGCAGTACTTC. Supplemented by reference TRBV19 and TRBJ2-7, the full variable domain reads DGGITQSPKYLFRKEGQNVTLSCEQNLNHDAMYWYRQDPGQGLRLIYYSQIVNDFQKGDIAEGYSVSREKKESFPLTVTSAQKNPTAFYLCASSIGGGSYEQYFGPGTRLTVT.

The chain is built from TRBV2 and TRBJ1-1; 7 bases are shared with TRBD1. This CDR3 region has 13 residues. J gave up 0 bases and V 8 bases, and 3 bases lay outside the gene matches. CDR1 and CDR2 from the germline V gene are SNHLY and FYNNEI. The CDR3 sequence: CASPTGLNTEAFF. The CDR3 bases are TGTGCCAGCCCGACAGGGTTGAACACTGAAGCTTTCTTT.

The chain couples TRBV6-5 to TRBJ1-4, with D unresolved. The CDR3 sequence is 13 residues long. Germline-derived CDR1 and CDR2 are MNHEY and SVGAGI. The V and J ends lost 5 bases and 8 bases respectively, with 12 bases between them. The CDR3 coding sequence is TGTGCCAGCAGTCCTCGGAGAGGGGAAAAACTGTTTTTT. Its translation is CASSPRRGEKLFF.

The chain uses TRBV10-3 and TRBJ2-3, with D hard to call. The ends were cut back, 0 bases at V and 13 bases at J, with 11 bases in the middle. CDR3 size: 12 residues. Germline V gives CDR1 ENHRY, CDR2 SYGVKD. CDR3 nucleotides: TGTGCCATCAGTGAGTCTGGGCCCCCGGAGTATTTT. The encoded protein is CAISESGPPEYF.

Regarding this clone: At one end the junction does not follow the germline gene, possibly because of a read error. J is TRBJ2-5 and V is TRBV7-7; the match to TRBD1 covers 7 bases. Germline CDR1 is SSHAT and CDR2 is FNYEAQ (reference sequence). The CDR3 has 15 amino acids. The CDR3 protein is CASSANRGGTETQYF. In DNA form, the CDR3 reads TGTGCTAGCAGCGCGAACAGGGGTGGTACAGAGACCCAGTACTTC.

The DNA for the CDR3 is TGTGCCAGCAGCGTTACAGCCAACACTGAAGCTTTCTTT. Translated: CASSVTANTEAFF. This chain connects TRBV9 to TRBJ1-1; D not certain. Trimming removed 2 bases from V and 2 bases from J, with 7 bases in between. The CDR3 is made up of 13 amino acids. Germline V gene data show CDR1 as SGDLS and CDR2 as YYNGEE.

Of note for this clone: Other nucleotide sequences from this sample produce the same CDR3. The chain joins TRBV6-1 to TRBJ1-5; D is unclear. The CDR3 spans 13 residues. V was pared by 6 bases and J by 3 bases, with 9 bases between. CDR1 is MNHNS, CDR2 SASEGT, per germline. The CDR3 DNA follows: TGTGCCAGCAGAAGAGATTACAATCAGCCCCAGCATTTT. Its translation: CASRRDYNQPQHF.

Regarding this clone: Other DNA sequences in this sample translate to the same CDR3. The genes are TRBV11-3 and TRBJ2-5; 10 positions agree with TRBD2. V lost 1 base and J lost 3; bases outside the gene matches: 2. CDR3 length: 15 residues. CDR1 and CDR2 (germline): SGHNT, YENEEA. CDR3 region: CASSLGLAGEETQYF. Here the CDR3 DNA reads TGTGCCAGCAGCTTAGGCCTAGCGGGGGAAGAGACCCAGTACTTC.

V and J are TRBV4-3 and TRBJ2-1, with D uncertain. The CDR3 consists of 17 residues. Trimming removed 1 base at V and 8 bases at J, with 21 bases between. Germline V gene lookup returns CDR1 LGHNA and CDR2 YSLEER. The CDR3 here is CASSQVFLRSSEDEQFF. The CDR3 DNA reads TGCGCCAGCAGCCAAGTATTTTTACGGAGTTCCGAGGATGAGCAGTTCTTC.

The chain is built from TRBV4-1 and TRBJ1-1; 7 bases are a match to TRBD1. With V trimmed by 3 bases and J by 1 base, 5 bases remained unmatched. The CDR3 loop spans 15 amino acids. Germline CDR1 MGHRA, CDR2 YSYEKL. The CDR3 region is CASSHRTGPNTEAFF. CDR3 nucleotides: TGCGCCAGCAGCCATCGGACAGGCCCGAACACTGAAGCTTTCTTT.

This chain joins TRBV13 and TRBJ2-1; 7 bases fit TRBD2. The CDR3 extends over 14 amino acids. Germline trimming cut 6 bases from V and 6 bases from J; bases unmatched to any gene: 8. Germline lookup yields CDR1 PRHDT and CDR2 FYEKMQ (reference sequence). The DNA for the CDR3 is TGTGCCAGCAGTAGGACTAGGTCGAGCAATGAGCAGTTCTTC. Protein product: CASSRTRSSNEQFF. Complete variable domain (other parts from reference TRBV13 and TRBJ2-1): AAGVIQSPRHLIKEKRETATLKCYPIPRHDTVYWYQQGPGQDPQFLISFYEKMQSDKGSIPDRFSAQQFSDYHSELNMSSLELGDSALYFCASSRTRSSNEQFFGPGTRLTVL.

The CDR3 DNA reads as TGTGCCTGGAGCGGTCCTAGCGGGAGGGCCTATGAGCAGTTCTTC. Its protein is CAWSGPSGRAYEQFF. The chain employs TRBV30 and TRBJ2-1, with 12 positions matching TRBD2. V shed 3 bases and J 8 bases; nucleotides not matched to a gene: 8. The length of the CDR3 is 15 residues. Germline V lookup: CDR1 GTSNPN, CDR2 SVGIG (reference sequence).

The chain carries TRBV15 and TRBJ1-2, with unresolved D. CDR1 and CDR2 (germline): LNHNV, YYDKDF (reference sequence). Trimming stripped 2 bases from V and 10 bases from J, with 14 bases between. The CDR3 extends over 13 amino acids. CDR3 nucleotide sequence: TGTGCCACCAGCAGATCAGAGGCGCATGACTACACCTTC. Protein product: CATSRSEAHDYTF.

The chain combines TRBV5-1 with TRBJ2-7, with D maybe TRBD2 (5 bases). Trimming left V 1 base short and J 2 bases short, with 13 bases between. CDR3 length equals 15 residues. CDR1 is SGHRS, CDR2 YFSETQ, per germline. The CDR3 coding sequence is TGCGCCAGCAGCTTGAGCCAGCGGCGAACCTACGAGCAGTACTTC. Its translation: CASSLSQRRTYEQYF.

This rearrangement joins TRBV4-3 to TRBJ2-5, with 8 bases matching TRBD1. The ends lost 1 base at V and 2 bases at J; junction bases unmatched: 6. The CDR3 sequence is 16 residues long. CDR1 is LGHNA, CDR2 YSLEER, per germline. This CDR3 is CASSQGDRHRQETQYF. CDR3 nucleotides: TGCGCCAGCAGCCAAGGGGACAGGCACCGACAAGAGACCCAGTACTTC.

J is TRBJ1-1 and V is TRBV7-9; D is ambiguous. CDR1 and CDR2 (germline): SEHNR, FQNEAQ (reference sequence). The CDR3 has 14 amino acids. The V end lost 5 bases, the J end lost 1 base, and 11 bases lay between the germline ends. CDR3 sequence: CASSEVAPNTEAFF. CDR3 sequence (DNA): TGTGCCAGCAGCGAAGTGGCCCCGAACACTGAAGCTTTCTTT.

This chain joins TRBV10-1 and TRBJ2-1; D is possibly TRBD2 (5 bases). The CDR3 extends over 16 amino acids. Germline CDR1 and CDR2: WNHNN and SYGVQD (reference sequence). The V gene lost 4 bases and the J gene lost 0 bases, with 13 bases spanning the gap. The CDR3 DNA reads TGCGCCAGCAGTGCCGCCAGCGGAAGCTCCTACAATGAGCAGTTCTTC. This encodes CASSAASGSSYNEQFF.

The chain has TRBV7-9 and TRBJ2-7, with D possibly matching TRBD1 (5 bases). Germline lookup yields CDR1 SEHNR and CDR2 FQNEAQ (reference sequence). Trimming stripped 5 bases from V and 5 bases from J, with 13 bases between. This CDR3 has 13 amino acids. CDR3 sequence reads: CASSPSPGNEQYF. In DNA, the CDR3 is TGTGCCAGCAGCCCCTCCCCAGGGAACGAGCAGTACTTC.